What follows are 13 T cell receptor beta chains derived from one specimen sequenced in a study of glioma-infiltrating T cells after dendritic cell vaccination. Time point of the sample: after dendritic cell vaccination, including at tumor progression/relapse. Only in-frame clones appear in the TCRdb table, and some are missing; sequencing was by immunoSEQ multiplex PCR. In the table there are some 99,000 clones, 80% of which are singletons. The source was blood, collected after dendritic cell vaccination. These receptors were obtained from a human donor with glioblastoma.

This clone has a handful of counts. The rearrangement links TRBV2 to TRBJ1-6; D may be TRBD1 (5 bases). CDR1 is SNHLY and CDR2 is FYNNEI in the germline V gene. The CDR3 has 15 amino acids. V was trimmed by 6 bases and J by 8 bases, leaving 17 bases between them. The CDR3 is CASSANPGSDSPLHF. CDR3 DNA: TGTGCCAGCAGCGCCAACCCAGGGTCTGATTCACCCCTCCACTTT. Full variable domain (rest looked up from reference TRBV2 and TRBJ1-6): EPEVTQTPSHQVTQMGQEVILRCVPISNHLYFYWYRQILGQKVEFLVSFYNNEISEKSEIFDDQFSVERPDGSNFTLKIRSTKLEDSAMYFCASSANPGSDSPLHFGNGTRLTVT.

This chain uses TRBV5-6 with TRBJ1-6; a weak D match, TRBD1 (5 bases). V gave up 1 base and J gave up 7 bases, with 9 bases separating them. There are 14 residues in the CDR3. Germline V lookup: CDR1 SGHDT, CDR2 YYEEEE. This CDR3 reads CASSLQGGNSPLHF. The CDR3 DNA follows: TGTGCCAGCAGCTTGCAGGGAGGGAATTCACCCCTCCACTTT.

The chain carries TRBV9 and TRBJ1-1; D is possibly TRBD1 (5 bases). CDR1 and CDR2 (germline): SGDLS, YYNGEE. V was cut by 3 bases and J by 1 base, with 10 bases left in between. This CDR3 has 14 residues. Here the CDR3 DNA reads TGTGCCAGCAGCGACGGGGGTACGAACACTGAAGCTTTCTTT. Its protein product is CASSDGGTNTEAFF.

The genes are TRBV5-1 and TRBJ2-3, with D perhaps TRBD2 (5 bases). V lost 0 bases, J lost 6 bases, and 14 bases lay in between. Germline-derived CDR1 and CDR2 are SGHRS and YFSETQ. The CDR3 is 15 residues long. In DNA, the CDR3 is TGCGCCAGCAGCTTGGGAGGGCCTACTAAGGATACGCAGTATTTT. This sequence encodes CASSLGGPTKDTQYF.

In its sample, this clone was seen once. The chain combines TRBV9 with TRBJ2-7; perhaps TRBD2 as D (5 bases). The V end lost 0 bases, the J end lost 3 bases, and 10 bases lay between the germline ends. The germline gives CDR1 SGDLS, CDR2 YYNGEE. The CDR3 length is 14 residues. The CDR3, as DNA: TGTGCCAGCAGCGTAGCTGAAGGAGGCTACGAGCAGTACTTC. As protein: CASSVAEGGYEQYF.

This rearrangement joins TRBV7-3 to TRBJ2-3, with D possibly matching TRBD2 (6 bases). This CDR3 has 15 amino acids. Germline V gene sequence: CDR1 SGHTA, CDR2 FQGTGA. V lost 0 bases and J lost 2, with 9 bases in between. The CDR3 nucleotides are TGTGCCAGCAGCTTAACTTCGGGAGACACAGATACGCAGTATTTT. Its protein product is CASSLTSGDTDTQYF.

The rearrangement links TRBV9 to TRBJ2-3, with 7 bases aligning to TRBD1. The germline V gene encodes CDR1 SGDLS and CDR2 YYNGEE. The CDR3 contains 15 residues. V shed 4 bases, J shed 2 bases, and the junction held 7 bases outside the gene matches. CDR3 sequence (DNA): TGTGCCAGCAGCCCCGGGACAGTACCCACAGATACGCAGTATTTT. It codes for CASSPGTVPTDTQYF.

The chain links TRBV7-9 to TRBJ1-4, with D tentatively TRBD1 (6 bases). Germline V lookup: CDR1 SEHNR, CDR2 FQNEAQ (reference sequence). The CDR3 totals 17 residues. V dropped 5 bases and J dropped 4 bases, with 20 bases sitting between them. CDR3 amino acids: CASSNLRTGTNNEKLFF. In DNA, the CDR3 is TGTGCCAGCAGCAACTTAAGAACCGGGACAAATAATGAAAAACTGTTTTTT.

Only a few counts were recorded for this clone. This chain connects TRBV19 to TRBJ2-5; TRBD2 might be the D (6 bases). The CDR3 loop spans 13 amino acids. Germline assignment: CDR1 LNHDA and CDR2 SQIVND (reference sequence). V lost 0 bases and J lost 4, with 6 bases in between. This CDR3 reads CASSIEGGETQYF. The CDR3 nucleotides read TGTGCCAGTAGTATAGAGGGAGGAGAGACCCAGTACTTC.

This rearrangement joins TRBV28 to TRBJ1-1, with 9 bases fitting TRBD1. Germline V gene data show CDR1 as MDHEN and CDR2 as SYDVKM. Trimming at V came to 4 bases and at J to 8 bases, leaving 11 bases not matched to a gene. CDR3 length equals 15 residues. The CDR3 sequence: CASSSPTGTGKEAFF. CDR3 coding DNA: TGTGCCAGCAGTTCACCTACCGGGACAGGGAAGGAAGCTTTCTTT.

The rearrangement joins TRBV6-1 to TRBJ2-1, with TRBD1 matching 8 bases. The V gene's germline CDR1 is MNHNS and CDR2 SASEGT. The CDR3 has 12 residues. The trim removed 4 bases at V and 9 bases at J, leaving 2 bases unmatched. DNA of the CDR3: TGTGCCAGCAGTGCTCAGGGGGCTGAGCAGTTCTTC. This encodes CASSAQGAEQFF.

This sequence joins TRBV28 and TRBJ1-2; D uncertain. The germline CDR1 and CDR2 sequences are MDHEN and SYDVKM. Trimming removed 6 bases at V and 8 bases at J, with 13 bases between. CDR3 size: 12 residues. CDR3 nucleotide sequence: TGTGCCAGCAGCACCACTGGACTGGGCTACACCTTC. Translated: CASSTTGLGYTF.

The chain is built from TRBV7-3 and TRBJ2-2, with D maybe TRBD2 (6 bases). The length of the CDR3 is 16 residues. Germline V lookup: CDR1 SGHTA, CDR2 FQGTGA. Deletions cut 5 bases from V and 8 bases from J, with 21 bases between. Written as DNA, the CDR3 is TGTGCCAGCAGCGGCCGGGACTCGAGAGGCGGTGGGGAGCTGTTTTTT. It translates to CASSGRDSRGGGELFF.